This T cell receptor (beta chain) was captured by sequencing in a study of blood T cell repertoires in COVID-19. This CDR3 spans 14 amino acids. The germline V gene has CDR1 MNHEY and CDR2 SMNVEV (reference sequence). Deletions cut 3 bases from V and 5 bases from J, with 10 bases between. Here immunoSEQ multiplex PCR was the method, and the copy in TCRdb shows in-frame clones only, minus some. The table includes fewer than 250,000 clones, 86% detected once. The sequencing sample was made of PBMCs or T cells enriched from blood (not recorded which). This clonotype was obtained from a woman aged 50 to 60 who had recovered from COVID-19. The rearrangement uses TRBV27 and TRBJ1-4, with D uncertain. The CDR3: CASSLRVTNEKLFF. Here the CDR3 DNA reads TGTGCCAGCAGTTTGAGGGTGACGAATGAAAAACTGTTTTTT.